This T cell receptor beta chain was sequenced for a study of blood T cell repertoires in COVID-19. The sample holds a few counts of this clone. CDR3 length: 14 amino acids. V shed 3 bases, J shed 4 bases, and the junction held 3 bases outside the gene matches. The germline V gene encodes CDR1 SEHNR and CDR2 FQNEAQ (reference sequence). Study processing details: Reference gene primer amplification gave estimated nucleated cell counts. The protocol was immunoSEQ multiplex PCR, while the TCRdb copy is restricted to in-frame clones and leaves out a portion. V and J calls and clone size are given by that table; D and trimming were obtained from the DNA. Of roughly 45,000 clones listed, almost 85% are singletons.

The sequence was collected from a woman aged 55-70 years with acute or convalescent COVID-19. Sequencing was performed on peripheral blood. This sequence joins TRBV7-9 and TRBJ1-3, with TRBD1 identical over 7 bases. The CDR3 nucleotides are TGTGCCAGCAGCTTCTCGGACAGGGGAAACACCATATATTTT. Its translation: CASSFSDRGNTIYF.